Each of the 10 T cell receptor beta chains below was sequenced from the same sample in a study of PD-1 blockade in mismatch repair-deficient tumors. The protocol was immunoSEQ multiplex PCR, while the TCRdb copy is restricted to in-frame clones and leaves out a portion. The table records 120,000 or so clones, more than 85% of them present only once. This specimen was peripheral blood, taken 44 weeks after starting pembrolizumab. The receptor source for this set is an adult with mismatch repair-deficient cancer.

V usage is TRBV4-1 and J usage is TRBJ2-4; a possible D gene is TRBD2 (5 bases). This CDR3 has 12 residues. V lost 2 bases, J lost 6 bases, and 5 bases lay in between. CDR1 MGHRA and CDR2 YSYEKL come from the germline V gene. The CDR3 DNA reads TGCGCCAGCAGCCAAACTAGAAACATTCAGTACTTC. This translates into CASSQTRNIQYF.

The chain has TRBV4-1 and TRBJ2-1; either TRBD1 or TRBD2 may supply D (5 bases each). Deletions cut 5 bases from V and 4 bases from J, with 27 bases between. The CDR3 has 19 residues. The germline V gene has CDR1 MGHRA and CDR2 YSYEKL. The CDR3 region is CASSLRLGPSRELYNEQFF. CDR3 bases: TGCGCCAGCAGCTTACGACTGGGGCCCTCTAGGGAGCTTTACAATGAGCAGTTCTTC.

The chain joins TRBV7-3 to TRBJ2-1; 16 nucleotides align to TRBD2. J was trimmed by 7 bases and V by 4 bases; bases with no gene match: 10. The germline CDR1 and CDR2 sequences are SGHTA and FQGTGA. This CDR3 region has 18 residues. CDR3 region: CASSWKGLAGGLRNEQFF. CDR3 nucleotide sequence: TGTGCCAGCAGCTGGAAGGGACTAGCGGGAGGGTTAAGGAATGAGCAGTTCTTC.

The chain uses TRBV18 and TRBJ2-3, with 8 bases fitting TRBD2. Germline assignment: CDR1 KGHSH and CDR2 LQKENI. With V trimmed by 4 bases and J by 14 bases, 11 bases remained unmatched. This CDR3 comprises 13 residues. CDR3 region: CASSRLLAVRAYF. The CDR3 DNA follows: TGTGCCAGCTCACGATTACTAGCGGTTAGGGCGTATTTT.

V gene TRBV7-9 combines with J gene TRBJ2-3, with D unresolved. Trimming cost V 5 bases and J 13 bases, with 16 bases left between them. The V gene's germline CDR1 is SEHNR and CDR2 FQNEAQ (reference sequence). CDR3 length: 12 amino acids. CDR3 amino acids: CASSPPAPHEYF. CDR3 sequence (DNA): TGTGCCAGCAGCCCCCCGGCCCCCCACGAGTATTTT. The whole variable domain, remainder taken from reference TRBV7-9 and TRBJ2-3, is DTGVSQNPRHKITKRGQNVTFRCDPISEHNRLYWYRQTLGQGPEFLTYFQNEAQLEKSRLLSDRFSAERPKGSFSTLEIQRTEQGDSAMYLCASSPPAPHEYFGPGTRLTVL.

The chain has TRBV4-1 and TRBJ2-3; the match to TRBD2 covers 7 bases. Per the germline V gene, CDR1 is MGHRA and CDR2 is YSYEKL. V trimming: 1 base; J trimming: 5 bases; junction bases outside the gene matches: 12. The CDR3 extends over 17 amino acids. Here the CDR3 reads CASSQVSGRERGDTQYF. The DNA of the CDR3 is TGCGCCAGCAGCCAAGTATCCGGGCGGGAGAGGGGAGATACGCAGTATTTT.

In regard to this clone: An end of the junction does not agree with germline; a read error may underlie this. This chain joins TRBV7-7 and TRBJ2-7; 11 bases match TRBD1. The CDR3 has 14 amino acids. The germline gives CDR1 SSHAT, CDR2 FNYEAQ (reference sequence). DNA for the CDR3: TGTGCTAGCAGCTTAGGACAGGGGGCTTACGAGCAGTACTTC. It specifies CASSLGQGAYEQYF.

V is TRBV10-1 and J is TRBJ2-7; D is uncertain. With 3 bases removed from V and 2 bases from J, the gap between germline ends came to 11 bases. The V gene's germline CDR1 is WNHNN and CDR2 SYGVQD (reference sequence). The CDR3 loop spans 14 amino acids. The DNA for the CDR3 is TGCGCCAGCAGTGAAGGGTCATATACCTACGAGCAGTACTTC. Its translation: CASSEGSYTYEQYF.

The rearrangement uses TRBV11-2 and TRBJ2-5; 14 bases fit TRBD2. The germline V gene has CDR1 SGHAT and CDR2 FQNNGV. This CDR3 is 15 amino acids long. Unmatched junction bases numbered 4, after V lost 5 bases and J lost 5 bases. The CDR3 protein is CASSTRLAGGETQYF. For the CDR3, the DNA is TGTGCCAGCAGCACCCGACTAGCGGGAGGGGAGACCCAGTACTTC.

The CDR3 spells CASGKILSTDTQYF. Written as DNA, the CDR3 is TGTGCCAGCGGGAAGATTCTTAGCACAGATACGCAGTATTTT. The rearrangement links TRBV2 to TRBJ2-3; no firm D call. CDR1 is SNHLY, CDR2 FYNNEI, per germline. The CDR3 covers 14 residues. V lost 8 bases and J lost 0, with 12 bases in between.